Below, 16 T cell receptor beta chains from the same sample are listed, as sequenced in a study of early T cells in non-severe SARS-CoV-2 infection. TCRdb independently ran MiXCR on the 5' RACE reads; one entry per CDR3 protein. The sample holds around 63,000 distinct CDR3 sequences; under 15% are singletons and the top ten take roughly 4.7%. The sample was whole blood. These TCRs come from an adult who was a healthcare worker with PCR-confirmed SARS-CoV-2 infection or an uninfected control (not recorded which).

This clonotype was seen repeatedly, ten times or more. The chain has TRBV7-8 and TRBJ1-1, with D perhaps matching TRBD1 (5 bases). With 5 bases removed from V and 5 bases from J, the gap between germline ends came to 15 bases. This CDR3 spans 14 amino acids. Per the germline V gene, CDR1 is SGHVS and CDR2 is FQNEAQ. The CDR3 coding sequence is TGTGCCAGCAGCGCGGTTAGGGGCTGGACTGAAGCTTTCTTT. Amino acid sequence: CASSAVRGWTEAFF.

V gene TRBV20-1 combines with J gene TRBJ1-2, with no clear D. Germline V lookup: CDR1 DFQATT, CDR2 SNEGSKA (reference sequence). Between the trimmed V and J ends, which lost 6 bases and 7 bases, there was a span of 9 bases. The CDR3 sequence is 10 residues long. The CDR3: CSAYSGGYTF. The CDR3 nucleotides read TGCAGTGCATACAGCGGTGGCTACACCTTC.

This clonotype came up many times. The chain carries TRBV7-9 and TRBJ2-3; D may be TRBD1 (6 bases). Germline V lookup: CDR1 SEHNR, CDR2 FQNEAQ (reference sequence). CDR3 length equals 11 residues. The germline V and J ends were trimmed by 5 bases and 12 bases, with 12 bases remaining between them. In DNA, the CDR3 is TGTGCCAGCAGCGTAAACAGGGAACAGTATTTT. This translates into CASSVNREQYF.

This clonotype was counted a few times. The chain combines TRBV18 with TRBJ1-5; D gene ambiguous. In germline, CDR1 is KGHSH, CDR2 LQKENI. The CDR3 spans 16 residues. Trimming took off 3 bases at V and 1 base at J, with 13 bases between the two ends. CDR3 nucleotides: TGTGCCAGCTCACCCTCTGACCCCTTCAGCAATCAGCCCCAGCATTTT. It codes for CASSPSDPFSNQPQHF.

The sample holds a few counts of this clonotype. The J gene is TRBJ2-1, the V gene TRBV5-1, with unresolved D. V was trimmed by 5 bases and J by 4 bases, leaving 13 bases between them. CDR3 length: 14 amino acids. Germline CDR1 and CDR2: SGHRS and YFSETQ. CDR3: CASRSARNYNEQFF. For the CDR3, the DNA is TGCGCCAGCAGATCAGCACGAAATTACAATGAGCAGTTCTTC.

This clonotype was detected many times. The rearrangement uses TRBV7-2 and TRBJ2-7, with D uncertain. V lost 4 bases to trimming and J lost 2 bases, with 3 bases between them. Germline V gene sequence: CDR1 SGHTA, CDR2 FQGNSA. This CDR3 region has 11 residues. The CDR3 protein is CASSSAYEQYF. CDR3 in DNA: TGTGCCAGCAGCTCGGCCTACGAGCAGTACTTC. The full variable domain, its missing parts supplied by reference TRBV7-2 and TRBJ2-7, is GAGVSQSPSNKVTEKGKDVELRCDPISGHTALYWYRQSLGQGLEFLIYFQGNSAPDKSGLPSDRFSAERTGGSVSTLTIQRTQQEDSAVYLCASSSAYEQYFGPGTRLTVT.

This clonotype was observed a handful of times. The V and J genes are TRBV6-5 and TRBJ2-6; D is tentatively TRBD1 or TRBD2 (5 bases each). V lost 2 bases to trimming and J lost 4 bases, with 9 bases between them. The CDR3 is 15 residues long. In germline, CDR1 is MNHEY, CDR2 SVGAGI. The chain's CDR3 is CASSYGGPGANVLTF. The CDR3 bases are TGTGCCAGCAGTTACGGGGGACCAGGGGCCAACGTCCTGACTTTC.

This clonotype was counted ten times or more. The chain employs TRBV20-1 and TRBJ1-6; no clear D. Germline V lookup: CDR1 DFQATT, CDR2 SNEGSKA (reference sequence). There are 13 residues in the CDR3. Between the trimmed V and J ends, which lost 6 bases and 9 bases, there was a span of 15 bases. The CDR3 DNA sequence: TGCAGTGCCACGGCCAAAGTCCCTTCACCCCTCCACTTT. Translated: CSATAKVPSPLHF.

V usage is TRBV20-1 and J usage is TRBJ1-1; 11 bases are shared with TRBD1. Germline CDR1 DFQATT, CDR2 SNEGSKA (reference sequence). Trimming removed 6 bases from V and 6 bases from J; junction bases left unmatched: 12. The CDR3 is made up of 15 amino acids. CDR3 DNA sequence: TGCAGTGCCCGTGGGACAGGGGGTTTTTATGCTGAAGCTTTCTTT. This gives the protein CSARGTGGFYAEAFF.

Ten or more counts support this clonotype. V gene TRBV20-1 combines with J gene TRBJ2-3, with a possible D match to TRBD1 (5 bases). CDR1 DFQATT and CDR2 SNEGSKA come from the germline V gene (reference sequence). This CDR3 has 12 residues. Trimming took off 3 bases at V and 7 bases at J, with 11 bases between the two ends. The CDR3 bases are TGCAGTGCTAGGGCAGGGCGGAATACGCAGTATTTT. It is translated as CSARAGRNTQYF.

This clonotype was picked up many times. The chain has TRBV11-1 and TRBJ2-7; TRBD1 matches at 8 bases. Unmatched junction bases numbered 5, after V lost 4 bases and J lost 0 bases. Germline loops: CDR1 SGHAT, CDR2 FQDESV (reference sequence). There are 15 residues in the CDR3. The DNA for the CDR3 is TGTGCCAGCAGCTATGGACAGGGAGCCTCCTACGAGCAGTACTTC. It codes for CASSYGQGASYEQYF.

The rearrangement links TRBV3-2 to TRBJ2-1. TRBV3-2 is given as a pseudogene. CDR3 length equals 16 residues. This CDR3 is CASSQDLSGRPNEQFF. CDR3 sequence (DNA): TGTGCCAGCAGCCAAGATCTCTCAGGCAGGCCCAATGAGCAGTTCTTC.

This sequence joins TRBV11-2 and TRBJ1-1, with a weak D call TRBD1 (6 bases). V was clipped by 7 bases and J by 3 bases, with 18 bases between them. Germline lookup yields CDR1 SGHAT and CDR2 FQNNGV. This CDR3 comprises 15 residues. Here the CDR3 DNA reads TGTGCCAGCAACGCCCGGACTTCAGGGGACACTGAAGCTTTCTTT. Translation: CASNARTSGDTEAFF.

The chain links TRBV7-9 to TRBJ2-1, with D perhaps TRBD1 (6 bases). Germline values: CDR1 SEHNR, CDR2 FQNEAQ (reference sequence). The CDR3 contains 16 residues. Trimming left V 5 bases short and J 1 base short, with 15 bases between. CDR3: CASSPPGHRSYNEQFF. The CDR3 DNA follows: TGTGCCAGCAGCCCACCGGGACACCGGTCCTACAATGAGCAGTTCTTC.

This clonotype was seen at least ten times. The chain carries TRBV2 and TRBJ1-6, with D unresolved. The V gene lost 3 bases and the J gene lost 0 bases, with 15 bases spanning the gap. The CDR3 is 18 amino acids. Germline CDR1 and CDR2: SNHLY and FYNNEI. CDR3 loop: CASSDNGRGSSYNSPLHF. The CDR3 DNA is TGTGCCAGCAGTGACAACGGGCGGGGAAGCTCCTATAATTCACCCCTCCACTTT.

V usage is TRBV2 and J usage is TRBJ2-5, with TRBD2 identical over 8 bases. The CDR3 is 15 residues long. Germline V gene data show CDR1 as SNHLY and CDR2 as FYNNEI. V was pared by 3 bases and J by 7 bases, with 10 bases of the junction left unmatched. CDR3 region: CASSEDSGAHLTQYF. DNA of the CDR3: TGTGCCAGCAGTGAGGATAGCGGGGCTCACTTGACCCAGTACTTC.